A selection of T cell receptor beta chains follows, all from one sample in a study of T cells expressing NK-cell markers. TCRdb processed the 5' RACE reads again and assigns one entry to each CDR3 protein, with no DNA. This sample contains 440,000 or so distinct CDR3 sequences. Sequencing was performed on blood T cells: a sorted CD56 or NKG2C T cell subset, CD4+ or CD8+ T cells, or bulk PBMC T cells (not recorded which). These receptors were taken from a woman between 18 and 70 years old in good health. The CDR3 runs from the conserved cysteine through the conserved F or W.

CDR3: CASSSYQGIESEAFF
J: TRBJ1-1
V: TRBV7-2

CDR3: CASRAGVVLTF
J: TRBJ2-6
V: TRBV12-3/TRBV12-4

CDR3: CASSEQINDEKLFF
J: TRBJ1-4
V: TRBV2

CDR3: CASSFRPPEQYF
J: TRBJ2-7
V: TRBV28

CDR3: CSASGTIPEETQYF
J: TRBJ2-5
V: TRBV20-1

CDR3: CASSYLQGPHTQYF
J: TRBJ2-3
V: TRBV6-5

CDR3: CATSGRQRNSPLHF
J: TRBJ1-6
V: TRBV15

CDR3: CASSPRDAETQYF
J: TRBJ2-5
V: TRBV7-3

CDR3: CASSQELADSQETQYF
J: TRBJ2-5
V: TRBV4-2

CDR3: CASSELAGALTDTQYF
J: TRBJ2-3
V: TRBV2

CDR3: CASSKITGNSGYTF
J: TRBJ1-2
V: TRBV7-9

CDR3: CSVEGSGATGELFF
J: TRBJ2-2
V: TRBV29-1

CDR3: CAWSKTGTTGELFF
J: TRBJ2-2
V: TRBV30

CDR3: CSATSGVSYEQYF
J: TRBJ2-7
V: TRBV20-1

CDR3: CASSFQGRDQPQHF
J: TRBJ1-5
V: TRBV12-3/TRBV12-4

CDR3: CATSDLRGANTGELFF
J: TRBJ2-2
V: TRBV24-1

CDR3: CASSFGQGNGYTF
J: TRBJ1-2
V: TRBV12-3/TRBV12-4

CDR3: CATNTGDGTEAFF
J: TRBJ1-1
V: TRBV15

CDR3: CASRSGTGGREQYF
J: TRBJ2-7
V: TRBV6-1

CDR3: CASSLGPGIYGYTF
J: TRBJ1-2
V: TRBV7-6

CDR3: CASSQDVVSSYNEQFF
J: TRBJ2-1
V: TRBV4-3

CDR3: CASSLARGPPNTEAFF
J: TRBJ1-1
V: TRBV7-9

CDR3: CSVEARDRAAKTQYF
J: TRBJ2-5
V: TRBV29-1

CDR3: CASSQDPTSGRDTQYF
J: TRBJ2-3
V: TRBV4-3

CDR3: CAWSVRSGGFPFF
J: TRBJ2-1
V: TRBV30

CDR3: CASSDRQLNTEAFF
J: TRBJ1-1
V: TRBV5-4

CDR3: CASSSRDRLTGELFF
J: TRBJ2-2
V: TRBV27

CDR3: CASSQSVGGADGDTQYF
J: TRBJ2-3
V: TRBV4-3